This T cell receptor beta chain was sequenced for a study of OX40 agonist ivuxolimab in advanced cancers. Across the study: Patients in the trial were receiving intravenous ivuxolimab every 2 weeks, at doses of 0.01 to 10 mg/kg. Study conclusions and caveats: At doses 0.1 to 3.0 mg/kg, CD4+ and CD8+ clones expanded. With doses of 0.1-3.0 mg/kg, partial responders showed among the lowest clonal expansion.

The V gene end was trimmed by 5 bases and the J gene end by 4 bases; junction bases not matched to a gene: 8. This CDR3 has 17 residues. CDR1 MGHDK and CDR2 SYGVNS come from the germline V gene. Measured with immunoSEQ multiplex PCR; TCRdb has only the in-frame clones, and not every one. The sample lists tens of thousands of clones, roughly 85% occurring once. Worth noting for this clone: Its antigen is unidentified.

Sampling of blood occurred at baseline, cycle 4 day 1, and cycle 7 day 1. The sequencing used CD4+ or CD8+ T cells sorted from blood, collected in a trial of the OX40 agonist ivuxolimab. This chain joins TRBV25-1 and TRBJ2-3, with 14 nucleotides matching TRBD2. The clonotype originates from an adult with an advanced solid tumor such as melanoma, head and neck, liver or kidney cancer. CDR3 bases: TGTGCCAGCAGTCCGAGACTAGCGGGGGGGCTGGCAGATACGCAGTATTTT. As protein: CASSPRLAGGLADTQYF.